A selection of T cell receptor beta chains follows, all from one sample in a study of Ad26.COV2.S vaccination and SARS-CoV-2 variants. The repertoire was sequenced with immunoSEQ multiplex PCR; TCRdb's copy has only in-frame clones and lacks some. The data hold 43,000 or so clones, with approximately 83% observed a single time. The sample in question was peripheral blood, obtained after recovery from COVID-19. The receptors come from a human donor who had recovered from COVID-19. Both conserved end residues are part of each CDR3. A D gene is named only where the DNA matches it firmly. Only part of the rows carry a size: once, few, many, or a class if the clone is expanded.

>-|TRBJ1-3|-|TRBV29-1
CSARGAGGDGNTIYF
TGCAGCGCCCGGGGTGCCGGGGGAGATGGAAACACCATATATTTT
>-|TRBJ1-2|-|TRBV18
CASSPPNGAQLWYTF
TGTGCCAGCTCACCACCCAACGGGGCCCAGTTGTGGTACACCTTC
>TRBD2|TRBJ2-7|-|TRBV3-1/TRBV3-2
CASSPQGLDKYEQYF
TGTGCCAGCAGCCCCCAAGGACTAGACAAGTACGAGCAGTACTTC
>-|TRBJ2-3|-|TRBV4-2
CASSQEWSTGTDTQYF
TGTGCCAGCAGCCAAGAGTGGTCTACCGGCACAGATACGCAGTATTTT
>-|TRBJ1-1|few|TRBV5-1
CASSPIEDSTEAFF
TGCGCCAGCAGCCCCATAGAGGACAGCACTGAAGCTTTCTTT
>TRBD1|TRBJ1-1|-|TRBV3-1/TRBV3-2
CASSHIPGQGRTEAFF
TGTGCCAGCAGCCATATCCCGGGACAGGGAAGGACTGAAGCTTTCTTT
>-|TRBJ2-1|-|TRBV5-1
CASLPGGSTTYNEQFF
TGCGCCAGCCTCCCTGGAGGCAGCACTACCTACAATGAGCAGTTCTTC
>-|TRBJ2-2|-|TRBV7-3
CATSDTGVSGELFF
TGTGCCACCTCGGACACAGGAGTATCCGGGGAGCTGTTTTTT
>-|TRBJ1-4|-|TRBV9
CASSSPATNEKLFF
TGTGCCAGCAGCTCACCCGCAACTAATGAAAAACTGTTTTTT
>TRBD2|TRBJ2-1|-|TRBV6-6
CASALAANYNEQFF
TGTGCCAGCGCTCTAGCGGCTAACTACAATGAGCAGTTCTTC
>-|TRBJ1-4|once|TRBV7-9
CASSLSGANEKLFF
TGTGCCAGCAGCTTATCTGGGGCTAATGAAAAACTGTTTTTT
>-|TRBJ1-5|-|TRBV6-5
CAGRQAGGPQHF
TGTGCCGGAAGACAGGCCGGGGGGCCCCAGCATTTT
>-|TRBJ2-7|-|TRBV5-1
CASGTGQADEQYF
TGCGCCAGCGGGACGGGACAAGCGGACGAGCAGTACTTC
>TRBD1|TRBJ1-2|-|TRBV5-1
CASSEIGQVNGYTF
TGCGCCAGCAGCGAGATCGGACAGGTCAATGGCTACACCTTC
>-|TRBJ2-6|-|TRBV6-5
CASSDYSGANVLTF
TGTGCCAGCAGCGATTACTCTGGGGCCAACGTCCTGACTTTC
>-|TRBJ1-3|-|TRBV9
CASSVEYSGNTIYF
TGTGCCAGCAGCGTAGAGTACTCTGGAAACACCATATATTTT
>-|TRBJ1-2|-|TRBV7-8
CASSSRGPNYGYTF
TGTGCCAGCAGCTCTCGGGGGCCTAACTATGGCTACACCTTC
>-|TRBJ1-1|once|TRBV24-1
CATSTPGGGEAFF
TGTGCCACCAGTACCCCTGGGGGGGGTGAAGCTTTCTTT
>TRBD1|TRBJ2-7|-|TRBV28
CASTPGQGSYEQYF
TGTGCCAGCACCCCGGGACAGGGGTCCTACGAGCAGTACTTC
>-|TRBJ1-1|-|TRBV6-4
CASKEGGENTEAFF
TGTGCCAGCAAGGAGGGGGGCGAGAACACTGAAGCTTTCTTT
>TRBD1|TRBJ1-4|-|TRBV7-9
CASSRDRGVNEKLFF
TGTGCCAGCAGCCGCGACAGGGGGGTTAATGAAAAACTGTTTTTT
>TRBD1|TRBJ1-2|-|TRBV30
CAWRPTGAGYTF
TGTGCCTGGAGGCCGACAGGGGCTGGCTACACCTTC
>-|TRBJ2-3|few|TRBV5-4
CASTLQAGGTDTQYF
TGTGCCAGCACCCTACAGGCAGGCGGCACAGATACGCAGTATTTT
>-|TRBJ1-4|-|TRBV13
CASSLRSDREKLFF
TGTGCCAGCAGCTTAAGATCGGACCGAGAAAAACTGTTTTTT
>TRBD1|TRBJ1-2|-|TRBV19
CASKEGGGPYGYTF
TGTGCCAGTAAGGAAGGGGGCGGACCCTATGGCTACACCTTC
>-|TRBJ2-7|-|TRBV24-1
CATSGRGPRAQDEQYF
TGTGCCACCAGTGGTCGGGGGCCGAGGGCGCAAGACGAGCAGTACTTC
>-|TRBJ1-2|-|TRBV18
CASSPLRDGYTF
TGTGCCAGCTCACCCTTGAGGGATGGCTACACCTTC
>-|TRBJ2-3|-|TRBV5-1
CASSLVADTQYF
TGCGCCAGCAGCTTGGTGGCAGATACGCAGTATTTT
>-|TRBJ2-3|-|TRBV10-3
CAISGSARGSPGDTQYF
TGTGCCATCAGTGGGAGTGCTAGGGGCAGCCCAGGAGATACGCAGTATTTT
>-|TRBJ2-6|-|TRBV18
CASSPNGPSGSGANVLTF
TGTGCCAGCTCACCAAACGGCCCCAGCGGGTCTGGGGCCAACGTCCTGACTTTC
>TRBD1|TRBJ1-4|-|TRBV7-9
CASSLGQGDEKLFF
TGTGCCAGCAGCTTAGGACAGGGGGACGAAAAACTGTTTTTT
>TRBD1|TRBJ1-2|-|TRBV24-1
CATSADREGYTF
TGTGCCACCAGTGCCGACAGGGAGGGCTACACCTTC
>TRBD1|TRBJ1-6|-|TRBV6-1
CASSETGGEISPLHF
TGTGCCAGCAGTGAGACAGGGGGAGAGATATCACCCCTCCACTTT
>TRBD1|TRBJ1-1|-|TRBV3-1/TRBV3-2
CASSPTGGRGEAFF
TGTGCCAGCAGCCCCACAGGGGGGAGGGGTGAAGCTTTCTTT
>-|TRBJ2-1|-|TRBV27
CASSPHSGYNEQFF
TGTGCCAGCTCACCTCATAGCGGCTACAATGAGCAGTTCTTC
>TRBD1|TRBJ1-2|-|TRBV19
CASSHRQGDGYTF
TGTGCCAGTAGTCACCGACAGGGCGATGGCTACACCTTC
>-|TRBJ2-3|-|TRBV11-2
CASSFGEGDTQYF
TGTGCCAGCAGCTTCGGGGAAGGAGATACGCAGTATTTT
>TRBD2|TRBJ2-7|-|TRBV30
CAWSAQSGGEQYF
TGTGCCTGGAGCGCCCAAAGCGGGGGCGAGCAGTACTTC
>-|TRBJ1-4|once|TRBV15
CATSRDSARASNEKLFF
TGTGCCACCAGCAGAGATTCGGCCAGGGCCAGTAATGAAAAACTGTTTTTT
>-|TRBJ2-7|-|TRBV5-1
CASSSLSGLGREQYF
TGCGCCAGCAGCTCGCTATCTGGGCTAGGTCGCGAGCAGTACTTC